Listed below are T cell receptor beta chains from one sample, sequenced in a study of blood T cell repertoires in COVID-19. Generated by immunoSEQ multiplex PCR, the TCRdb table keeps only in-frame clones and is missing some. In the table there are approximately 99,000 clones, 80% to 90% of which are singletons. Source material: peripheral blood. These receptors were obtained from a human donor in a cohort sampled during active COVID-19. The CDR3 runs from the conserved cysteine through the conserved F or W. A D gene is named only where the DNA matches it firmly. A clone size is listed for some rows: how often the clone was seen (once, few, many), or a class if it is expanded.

cdr3_aa: CASSSQETQYF
cdr3_nt: TGTGCCAGCAGCTCGCAAGAGACCCAGTACTTC
j_call: TRBJ2-5
clone_size: NA
cdr3_length: 11
d_call: NA
v_call: TRBV5-8

cdr3_aa: CASSSRGDRLNTEAFF
cdr3_nt: TGCGCCAGCAGCTCTAGGGGGGACAGACTTAACACTGAAGCTTTCTTT
j_call: TRBJ1-1
clone_size: NA
cdr3_length: 16
d_call: TRBD1
v_call: TRBV5-1

cdr3_aa: CASSHPGTLNEQFF
cdr3_nt: TGTGCCAGTAGTCACCCCGGGACTCTCAATGAGCAGTTCTTC
j_call: TRBJ2-1
clone_size: NA
cdr3_length: 14
d_call: NA
v_call: TRBV19

cdr3_aa: CASSLLSNQPQHF
cdr3_nt: TGTGCCAGCAGTTTACTTAGCAATCAGCCCCAGCATTTT
j_call: TRBJ1-5
clone_size: NA
cdr3_length: 13
d_call: NA
v_call: TRBV12-3/TRBV12-4

cdr3_aa: CASSLGAHTEAFF
cdr3_nt: TGTGCCAGCAGCTTAGGGGCGCACACTGAAGCTTTCTTT
j_call: TRBJ1-1
clone_size: NA
cdr3_length: 13
d_call: NA
v_call: TRBV7-3

cdr3_aa: CASSSSGGTGELFF
cdr3_nt: TGTGCCAGCAGCTCCTCAGGGGGCACCGGGGAGCTGTTTTTT
j_call: TRBJ2-2
clone_size: NA
cdr3_length: 14
d_call: TRBD1
v_call: TRBV7-9

cdr3_aa: CASSLLASYEQYF
cdr3_nt: TGTGCCAGCAGCTTATTAGCCTCCTACGAGCAGTACTTC
j_call: TRBJ2-7
clone_size: once
cdr3_length: 13
d_call: NA
v_call: TRBV7-9

cdr3_aa: CASSYRGTDGYTF
cdr3_nt: TGTGCCAGCAGTTACAGGGGAACGGATGGCTACACCTTC
j_call: TRBJ1-2
clone_size: NA
cdr3_length: 13
d_call: NA
v_call: TRBV6-6

cdr3_aa: CASSQGLAGINEQFF
cdr3_nt: TGTGCCAGCAGCCAAGGACTAGCGGGGATCAATGAGCAGTTCTTC
j_call: TRBJ2-1
clone_size: NA
cdr3_length: 15
d_call: TRBD2
v_call: TRBV14

cdr3_aa: CASSLWGPSSYNEQFF
cdr3_nt: TGTGCCAGCAGCTTATGGGGGCCGAGCTCCTACAATGAGCAGTTCTTC
j_call: TRBJ2-1
clone_size: NA
cdr3_length: 16
d_call: NA
v_call: TRBV7-3

cdr3_aa: CASSQESRAHAYEQYF
cdr3_nt: TGTGCCAGCAGCCAAGAGTCCCGAGCCCACGCATACGAGCAGTACTTC
j_call: TRBJ2-7
clone_size: NA
cdr3_length: 16
d_call: NA
v_call: TRBV3-1/TRBV3-2

cdr3_aa: CASSPTERPYEQYF
cdr3_nt: TGTGCCAGCTCACCCACCGAGCGACCCTACGAGCAGTACTTC
j_call: TRBJ2-7
clone_size: NA
cdr3_length: 14
d_call: NA
v_call: TRBV18

cdr3_aa: CSVLGLAGGQTDTQYF
cdr3_nt: TGCAGCGTTCTGGGACTAGCGGGAGGGCAAACAGATACGCAGTATTTT
j_call: TRBJ2-3
clone_size: NA
cdr3_length: 16
d_call: TRBD2
v_call: TRBV29-1

cdr3_aa: CTSSGRNYAGELFF
cdr3_nt: TGCACCAGCAGCGGGAGGAATTACGCCGGGGAGCTGTTTTTT
j_call: TRBJ2-2
clone_size: once
cdr3_length: 14
d_call: NA
v_call: TRBV1

cdr3_aa: CASTLAGSNEQFF
cdr3_nt: TGTGCCAGCACACTAGCGGGGAGCAATGAGCAGTTCTTC
j_call: TRBJ2-1
clone_size: NA
cdr3_length: 13
d_call: TRBD2
v_call: TRBV6-5